These T cell receptor beta chains were read from a single sample in a study of T-cell reconstitution after alpha-beta-depleted transplantation in children. TCRdb itself ran the PCR reads through MiXCR, one entry per CDR3 protein. The profile shows about a million distinct CDR3 sequences, 25% to 30% of them singletons. Here the sequenced sample was PBMCs, mostly from graft donor cells, taken 360 days after TCRalphabeta/CD19-depleted stem cell transplant. The origin of the receptors is a boy in the first two years of life who had a stem cell transplant for SCID, so the T cells may come from the graft donor. Each CDR3 is given with its conserved first and last residue. The order of the fields is CDR3 length, V gene, J gene, clone size, D gene, CDR3 DNA, CDR3 protein. D genes are given only for firm matches. The size field is filled for only some rows; it gives once, few, many or a size class.

len: 13; v_gene: TRBV12-3/TRBV12-4; j_gene: TRBJ1-2; abundance: few; d_gene: .; CDR3nt: TGTGCCAGCAGCCTCCGGGAGCCCTATGGCTACACCTTC; CDR3aa: CASSLREPYGYTF
len: 13; v_gene: TRBV29-1; j_gene: TRBJ2-5; abundance: few; d_gene: TRBD1; CDR3nt: TGCAGCGTTCAGGACAGGGCCCCTGAGACCCAGTACTTC; CDR3aa: CSVQDRAPETQYF
len: 17; v_gene: TRBV2; j_gene: TRBJ1-1; abundance: few; d_gene: TRBD1; CDR3nt: TGTGCCAGCAGAGACCTGGGACAGGGTGTCGGGTACACTGAAGCTTTCTTT; CDR3aa: CASRDLGQGVGYTEAFF
len: 15; v_gene: TRBV2; j_gene: TRBJ2-1; abundance: .; d_gene: TRBD2; CDR3nt: TGTGCCAGCAGTACTATAGCGGGGGCCTTCGCTGAGCAGTTCTTC; CDR3aa: CASSTIAGAFAEQFF
len: 15; v_gene: TRBV3-1; j_gene: TRBJ1-6; abundance: .; d_gene: TRBD1; CDR3nt: TGTGCCAGCAGCCATTGGGACAGAAGTGATTCACCCCTCCACTTT; CDR3aa: CASSHWDRSDSPLHF
len: 16; v_gene: TRBV20-1; j_gene: TRBJ2-3; abundance: .; d_gene: TRBD1; CDR3nt: TGCAGTGCTAGATTCCGGGACAGGGGTGTTCTGGATACGCAGTATTTT; CDR3aa: CSARFRDRGVLDTQYF
len: 17; v_gene: TRBV12-3/TRBV12-4; j_gene: TRBJ2-3; abundance: .; d_gene: TRBD2; CDR3nt: TGTGCCAGCAGTTCTAGCGGGGGGGTTCTGAGCACAGATACGCAGTATTTT; CDR3aa: CASSSSGGVLSTDTQYF
len: 14; v_gene: TRBV20-1; j_gene: TRBJ2-1; abundance: .; d_gene: TRBD1; CDR3nt: TGCAGTGCTACTGGACAGGTGGGAAGGAATGAGCAGTTCTTC; CDR3aa: CSATGQVGRNEQFF
len: 14; v_gene: TRBV11-3; j_gene: TRBJ2-5; abundance: few; d_gene: .; CDR3nt: TGTGCCAGCAGCCCCTCCAGGGGAGCAGAGACCCAGTACTTC; CDR3aa: CASSPSRGAETQYF
len: 15; v_gene: TRBV28; j_gene: TRBJ2-2; abundance: few; d_gene: .; CDR3nt: TGTGCCAGCAGTCCCCTCCGGGGGAACACCGGGGAGCTGTTTTTT; CDR3aa: CASSPLRGNTGELFF
len: 20; v_gene: TRBV11-2; j_gene: TRBJ2-1; abundance: few; d_gene: TRBD2; CDR3nt: TGTGCCAGCAGCCTCGGGACTAGTTTTGTTGTTAGGTATACTGACAATGAGCAGTTCTTC; CDR3aa: CASSLGTSFVVRYTDNEQFF
len: 15; v_gene: TRBV7-9; j_gene: TRBJ1-2; abundance: .; d_gene: .; CDR3nt: TGTGCCAGCAGCTTAGCGGGGCCAAGTCTCTATGGCTACACCTTC; CDR3aa: CASSLAGPSLYGYTF
len: 15; v_gene: TRBV4-1; j_gene: TRBJ2-5; abundance: few; d_gene: TRBD2; CDR3nt: TGCGCCAGCAGCCATTCGGGGGGGCCGAGGGAGACCCAGTACTTC; CDR3aa: CASSHSGGPRETQYF
len: 15; v_gene: TRBV6-1; j_gene: TRBJ2-7; abundance: .; d_gene: .; CDR3nt: TGTGCCAGCAGTGAAGTTGGGCTAGCGATCTACGAGCAGTACTTC; CDR3aa: CASSEVGLAIYEQYF